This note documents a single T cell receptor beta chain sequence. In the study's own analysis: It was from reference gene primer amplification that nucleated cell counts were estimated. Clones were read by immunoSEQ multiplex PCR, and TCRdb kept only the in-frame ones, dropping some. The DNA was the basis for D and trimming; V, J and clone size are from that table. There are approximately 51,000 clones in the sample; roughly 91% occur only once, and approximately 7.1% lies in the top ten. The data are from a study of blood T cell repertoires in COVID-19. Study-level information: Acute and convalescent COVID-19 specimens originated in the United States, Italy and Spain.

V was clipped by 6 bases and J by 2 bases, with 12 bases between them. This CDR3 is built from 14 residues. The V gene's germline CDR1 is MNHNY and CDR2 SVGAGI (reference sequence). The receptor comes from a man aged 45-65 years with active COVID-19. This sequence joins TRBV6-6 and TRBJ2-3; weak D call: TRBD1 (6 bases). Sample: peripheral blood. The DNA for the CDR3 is TGTGCCAGCAGAAAAAGACAGGTCACAGATACGCAGTATTTT. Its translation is CASRKRQVTDTQYF.